Reported below is one T cell receptor beta chain. Its recognized antigen is unknown. Base qualities were left out, and no much larger clone turns up one base away. The data derive from a study of shared T cell receptors in the human thymus (dated by TCRdb to the early 2020s). Looking at the study overall: The study investigated the way shared, self-reactive T-cell receptor alpha chains are produced in the human thymus.

The germline V gene yields SNHLY for CDR1 and FYNNEI for CDR2. Germline trimming: 10 bases from V, 0 bases from J; junction bases outside gene matches: 9. Counted from cysteine to phenylalanine, this CDR3 has 15 amino acids. Just the 45-base CDR3 DNA is kept, in frame starting at base 1. Library preparation used the immunoSEQ multiplex PCR assay. The table comes from immuneACCESS by way of TCRdb, which keeps in-frame sequences with V and J called. Part of the clones is missing from these tables; in studies checked, under half for an unresolved V gene and the rest for unknown reasons. The sample yields approximately 660,000 clones; approximately 88% were counted once. The ten largest clones add up to around 0.0099% of the sample. This same sample was also part of a study on human thymus T cells. The second study's authors report: Immunologically healthy infants undergoing open corrective cardiac surgery for congenital heart defects in Finland were used as donors. Thymus tissue was collected as surgical resects that were removed during corrective cardiac surgery. Usage of V and J gene segments appeared to be biased in both the thymic and the peripheral blood repertoires. According to the related research, thymic TCR repertoires were highly overlapping among unrelated individuals. The study characterized TCR alpha and beta repertoires from under 10 infant thymus samples and a few related peripheral blood samples. The infant donors were about 6 to 244 days old, and the cohort included six or seven males and a couple of females. Thymocytes were mechanically released from the tissue and were stored as pellets of roughly 9-33 million cells at -70 degrees C. A QIAsymphony instrument was used to extract genomic DNA from frozen cell pellets. The immunoSEQ multiplex PCR assay was used to amplify the TCRB and TCRAD loci from a standardized amount of quality-controlled genomic DNA. The amplicons covered the V(D)J region and were long enough to include the CDR3 and to identify the V and J genes. The amplicons were sequenced on an Illumina platform via the commercial immunoSEQ service. Primer bias and sequencing errors were corrected as previously described, and TCRAD and TCRB were defined on the basis of the IMGT database. The repertoires were analysed using immunoSEQ Analyzer 3.0 and VDJTools for basic statistics, V/J segment usage, diversity estimates, rarefaction and pairwise overlap. Chao1, ChaoE, Efron-Thisted, Shannon and inverse Simpson indices were used to estimate diversity, which was also estimated on datasets down-sampled to the smallest sample. Repertoire overlap used strict matching of CDR3 nucleotide sequence, V gene and J gene, with Jaccard-based multidimensional scaling clustering. Thymus samples yielded on average about 810,000 unique TCRB clonotypes, compared with about 80,000 from blood samples.

The clonotype originates from a boy younger than two with a congenital heart defect. Donor details come from another sample of the same person, matched by shared clones. The chain uses TRBV2 and TRBJ1-5; 7 middle bases align to TRBD1. Sequencing was done on a sample of thymocytes. The CDR3 protein sequence reads: CAIQPPGGSNQPQHF. The base sequence is TGTGCCATCCAGCCCCCAGGGGGTAGCAATCAGCCCCAGCATTTT.